This paragraph reports one T cell receptor (beta chain). The repertoire was sequenced with immunoSEQ multiplex PCR; TCRdb's copy has only in-frame clones and lacks some. The data show some 190,000 clones, about 89% seen once. The CDR3 contains 15 residues. CDR1 is SGHTA and CDR2 is FQGNSA in the germline V gene. J was trimmed by 8 bases and V by 1 base; bases with no gene match: 6. The data derive from a study of control samples from healthy donors and cancer patients. Sequencing was performed on blood. This rearrangement joins TRBV7-2 to TRBJ2-3; 10 bases map to TRBD2. The receptor comes from a man between 25 and 39 years old in good health. This CDR3 is CASSLGSGGPGTQYF. CDR3 nucleotide sequence: TGTGCCAGCAGCTTAGGTAGCGGGGGGCCCGGTACGCAGTATTTT.